This T cell receptor (beta chain) was sequenced in a study of CD8+ T cells in alopecia areata. Study-level results: Compared with mice, patients displayed less clear TCR sharing, possibly for HLA-related reasons.

As for this clone: Its target is unknown.

RNA extraction and reverse transcription yielded cDNA as sequencing template. TCRdb keeps only in-frame clones here, not all; method: immunoSEQ multiplex PCR. The data show about 140,000 clones, with around 86% seen just once and less than 15% held by the top ten. There are 14 residues in the CDR3. V lost 7 bases and J 2 bases, leaving 13 bases between the germline ends. Noted treatment: oral pan-JAK inhibitor, 5-10 mg twice daily. This TCR was recovered from a human donor with alopecia areata. V is TRBV23-1 and J is TRBJ2-3; D not certain. TRBV23-1 is classed as an ORF, of uncertain function. Specimen: CD8+ T cells sorted from blood, collected at week 4, from a patient treated with tofacitinib. CDR3 sequence reads: CASKGRLSTDTQYF. CDR3 bases: TGCGCCAGCAAAGGTCGCCTTTCCACAGATACGCAGTATTTT.